There are many counts of the clone carrying this TCR beta chain. This specimen comes from a study of T cell repertoires in cytomegalovirus infection. Via MiXCR, TCRdb re-called the reads, giving one row per CDR3 protein. This table holds around 280,000 distinct CDR3 sequences, around 13% found once. Material: PBMCs. This clonotype was sampled from a human donor in good health (CMV status not recorded). Some clones in this sample may be carry-over from other donors' samples.

The CDR3, as DNA: TGTGCCAGCAGCAAAGCAGGGTATGGCTACACCTTC. Translating gives CASSKAGYGYTF. This chain joins TRBV7-2 and TRBJ1-2; tentatively, D is TRBD1 (5 bases). CDR1 is SGHTA and CDR2 is FQGNSA in the germline V gene. CDR3 size: 12 residues. With 5 bases removed from V and 5 bases from J, the gap between germline ends came to 9 bases.